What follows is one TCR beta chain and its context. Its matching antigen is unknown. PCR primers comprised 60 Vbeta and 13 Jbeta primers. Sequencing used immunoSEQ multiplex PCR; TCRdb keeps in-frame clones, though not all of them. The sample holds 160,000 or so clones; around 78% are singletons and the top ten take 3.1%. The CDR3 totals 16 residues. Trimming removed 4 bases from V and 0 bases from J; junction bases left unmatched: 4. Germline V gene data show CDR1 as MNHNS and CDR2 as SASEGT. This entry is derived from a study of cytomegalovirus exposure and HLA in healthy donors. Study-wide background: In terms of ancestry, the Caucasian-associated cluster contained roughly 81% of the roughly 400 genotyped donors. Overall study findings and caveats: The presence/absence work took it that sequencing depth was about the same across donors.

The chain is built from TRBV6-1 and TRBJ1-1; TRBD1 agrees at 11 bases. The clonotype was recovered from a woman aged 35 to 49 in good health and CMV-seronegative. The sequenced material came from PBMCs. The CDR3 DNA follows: TGTGCCAGCAGTGCCCGGGACAGGGGGATGAACACTGAAGCTTTCTTT. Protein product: CASSARDRGMNTEAFF.